The 24 T cell receptor beta chains given below trace back to one sample, sequenced in a study of cytomegalovirus exposure and HLA in healthy donors. TCRdb keeps only in-frame clones here, not all; method: immunoSEQ multiplex PCR. Of approximately 140,000 clones in the sample, 80% to 90% were seen once. Sequencing was performed on PBMCs. These receptor sequences come from a young man in good health and CMV-seronegative.

The chain recombines TRBV29-1 with TRBJ1-5, with D unclear. This CDR3 region has 13 residues. V was trimmed by 5 bases and J by 3 bases, leaving 11 bases between them. The germline V gene has CDR1 SQVTM and CDR2 ANQGSEA. The CDR3 spells CSVRGSDNQPQHF. DNA of the CDR3: TGCAGCGTTCGAGGAAGCGACAATCAGCCCCAGCATTTT. Full variable domain (outside the CDR3, taken from reference TRBV29-1 and TRBJ1-5): SAVISQKPSRDICQRGTSLTIQCQVDSQVTMMFWYRQQPGQSLTLIATANQGSEATYESGFVIDKFPISRPNLTFSTLTVSNMSPEDSSIYLCSVRGSDNQPQHFGDGTRLSIL.

V usage is TRBV28 and J usage is TRBJ1-5, with 8 bases aligning to TRBD1. The CDR3 totals 14 residues. V lost 6 bases to trimming and J lost 6 bases; unmatched junction nucleotides: 7. The germline V gene has CDR1 MDHEN and CDR2 SYDVKM. CDR3 sequence: CASSPDRVGQPQHF. The CDR3 DNA is TGTGCCAGCAGCCCGGACAGGGTGGGTCAGCCCCAGCATTTT.

The chain couples TRBV6-6 to TRBJ2-7; TRBD2 matches at 10 bases. The CDR3 has 15 amino acids. J gave up 4 bases and V 5 bases, and 8 bases lay outside the gene matches. In germline, CDR1 is MNHNY, CDR2 SVGAGI (reference sequence). This CDR3 is CASSTSGATRYEQYF. Here the CDR3 DNA reads TGTGCCAGCAGTACTAGCGGGGCTACTAGGTACGAGCAGTACTTC.

The chain couples TRBV12-5 to TRBJ2-3; the D is unclear. Trimming shortened V by 3 bases and J by 6 bases, and 13 bases separated the two germline ends. The CDR3 contains 14 residues. The germline gives CDR1 LGHNT, CDR2 FRNRAP. The DNA of the CDR3 is TGTGCTAGTGGTTTCCCTTTCACTCGGGATACGCAGTATTTT. Translated, it gives CASGFPFTRDTQYF.

The V gene is TRBV6-5, the J gene TRBJ1-5; 7 bases fit TRBD1. From germline, CDR1 is MNHEY and CDR2 SVGAGI. The CDR3 is made up of 13 amino acids. J lost 5 bases, V lost 8 bases, and 6 bases had no gene match. The CDR3 loop is CASSRDSDQPQHF. CDR3 nucleotides: TGTGCCAGCTCCCGGGACAGTGATCAGCCCCAGCATTTT.

V usage is TRBV13 and J usage is TRBJ2-5, with D tentatively TRBD2 (6 bases). Germline CDR1 reads PRHDT; CDR2 reads FYEKMQ (reference sequence). The V end lost 2 bases, the J end lost 4 bases, and 8 bases lay between the germline ends. The CDR3 length is 13 residues. This chain's CDR3 is CASSLPGVETQYF. The CDR3 nucleotides read TGTGCCAGCAGCTTACCGGGGGTAGAGACCCAGTACTTC.

In this sample, this clone turned up once. This chain uses TRBV7-2 with TRBJ1-6, with 7 nucleotides matching TRBD1. The CDR3 runs 14 residues. V was clipped by 6 bases and J by 6 bases; unmatched bases: 5. The germline gives CDR1 SGHTA, CDR2 FQGNSA. The DNA of the CDR3 is TGTGCCAGCAGTCGGGACAGAGGTAATTCACCCCTCCACTTT. It yields the protein CASSRDRGNSPLHF.

The V gene is TRBV18, the J gene TRBJ2-7, with 7 bases aligning to TRBD2. CDR1 and CDR2 from the germline V gene are KGHSH and LQKENI. CDR3 length: 15 amino acids. V lost 3 bases to trimming and J lost 1 base; unmatched junction nucleotides: 6. The CDR3, as DNA: TGTGCCAGCTCACCCCCCCGGGGGGAGTCCTACGAGCAGTACTTC. This sequence encodes CASSPPRGESYEQYF.

The chain carries TRBV29-1 and TRBJ2-1; tentatively, D is TRBD1 (6 bases). This CDR3 is 13 amino acids long. Germline loops: CDR1 SQVTM, CDR2 ANQGSEA. V was shortened by 4 bases and J by 2 bases, with 9 bases between the two germline ends. CDR3 sequence (DNA): TGCAGCGTTGTTGAGGGGGCCTACAATGAGCAGTTCTTC. Translating it yields CSVVEGAYNEQFF.

This clone has a handful of counts. The chain carries TRBV7-2 and TRBJ1-2; D gene uncertain. V was shortened by 1 base and J by 0 bases, with 12 bases between the two germline ends. CDR1 SGHTA and CDR2 FQGNSA come from the germline V gene. CDR3 length: 16 residues. CDR3 sequence (DNA): TGTGCCAGCAGCTTAGTTTACAGCCAAACTAACTATGGCTACACCTTC. Its translation is CASSLVYSQTNYGYTF.

V gene TRBV9 combines with J gene TRBJ2-5; TRBD1 might be the D (6 bases). The ends were cut back, 0 bases at V and 4 bases at J, with 13 bases in the middle. The CDR3 spans 15 residues. Germline V gene sequence: CDR1 SGDLS, CDR2 YYNGEE. This chain's CDR3 is CASSVGRGRGETQYF. In DNA form, the CDR3 reads TGTGCCAGCAGCGTAGGAAGGGGGAGAGGAGAGACCCAGTACTTC.

The rearrangement uses TRBV4-2 and TRBJ1-4, with a weak D call TRBD1 (6 bases). The CDR3 extends over 14 amino acids. Trimming shortened V by 1 base and J by 11 bases, and 14 bases separated the two germline ends. Germline CDR1 is LGHNA and CDR2 is YNFKEQ. The CDR3 DNA reads as TGTGCCAGCAGCCAAGCGGCAGGGACATTGAAACTGTTTTTT. Translated: CASSQAAGTLKLFF.

In its sample, this clone was seen once. This chain uses TRBV6-1 with TRBJ1-6; D remains unclear. The CDR3 sequence is 13 residues long. Germline V gene data show CDR1 as MNHNS and CDR2 as SASEGT. With 8 bases removed from V and 7 bases from J, the gap between germline ends came to 12 bases. This chain's CDR3 is CASAPSSNSPLHF. The DNA for the CDR3 is TGTGCCAGCGCGCCTTCGTCGAATTCACCCCTCCACTTT.

The chain employs TRBV4-1 and TRBJ1-4; D is perhaps TRBD1 (6 bases). V was cut by 4 bases and J by 3 bases, with 18 bases left in between. The CDR3 runs 17 residues. In germline, CDR1 is MGHRA, CDR2 YSYEKL. The CDR3 sequence is CASSRSQKQGPNEKLFF. In DNA, the CDR3 is TGCGCCAGCAGCCGCTCTCAAAAACAGGGTCCTAATGAAAAACTGTTTTTT.

The chain is built from TRBV6-5 and TRBJ2-7; D may be TRBD2 (6 bases). Germline V gene lookup returns CDR1 MNHEY and CDR2 SVGAGI. The CDR3 has 11 residues. V gave up 6 bases and J gave up 8 bases, with 11 bases separating them. The CDR3 spells CASSTGGQQYF. The CDR3 region has the DNA TGTGCCAGCAGCACCGGGGGTCAGCAGTACTTC.

This clone was seen many times. The CDR3 region has the DNA TGTGCCAGCTCACCGGAGGACGGGCGGAATTCACCCCTCCACTTT. Encoded protein: CASSPEDGRNSPLHF. This sequence joins TRBV18 and TRBJ1-6; no clear D. Germline V CDR1 and CDR2: KGHSH, LQKENI. Trimming removed 3 bases from V and 7 bases from J, with 13 bases in between. This CDR3 is 15 amino acids long.

The chain employs TRBV28 and TRBJ2-2, with 9 bases fitting TRBD1. Germline V gives CDR1 MDHEN, CDR2 SYDVKM. The CDR3 is 15 amino acids. Trimming took 6 bases from V and 7 from J; bases not matched to a gene: 9. Here the CDR3 reads CASSRTGTGIGELFF. In nucleotides, the CDR3 is TGTGCCAGCAGCCGCACCGGGACAGGGATCGGGGAGCTGTTTTTT.

The CDR3 DNA reads as TGTGCCAGCAGCTTAGGGAGAGGCCCGCAGAGCTCCTACAATGAGCAGTTCTTC. Protein: CASSLGRGPQSSYNEQFF. The chain uses TRBV7-9 and TRBJ2-1; no firm D call. V lost 1 base, J lost 0 bases, and 16 bases lay in between. Germline V gene sequence: CDR1 SEHNR, CDR2 FQNEAQ (reference sequence). This CDR3 has 18 amino acids. Complete variable domain (other parts from reference TRBV7-9 and TRBJ2-1): DTGVSQNPRHKITKRGQNVTFRCDPISEHNRLYWYRQTLGQGPEFLTYFQNEAQLEKSRLLSDRFSAERPKGSFSTLEIQRTEQGDSAMYLCASSLGRGPQSSYNEQFFGPGTRLTVL.

V gene TRBV6-6 combines with J gene TRBJ2-2; TRBD2 aligns across 12 bases. This CDR3 contains 15 residues. Germline V gives CDR1 MNHNY, CDR2 SVGAGI (reference sequence). V was clipped by 5 bases and J by 4 bases; unmatched bases: 2. The CDR3 is CASSTLAGGTGELFF. Here the CDR3 DNA reads TGTGCCAGCAGTACACTAGCGGGAGGCACCGGGGAGCTGTTTTTT.

The chain links TRBV7-7 to TRBJ1-4; unclear D gene. This CDR3 spans 14 amino acids. V lost 5 bases and J 4 bases, leaving 11 bases between the germline ends. Germline V lookup: CDR1 SSHAT, CDR2 FNYEAQ (reference sequence). The CDR3 DNA reads as TGTGCCAGCAGCCCCTTACAGCTTAATGAAAAACTGTTTTTT. Its translation: CASSPLQLNEKLFF.

The V gene is TRBV9, the J gene TRBJ1-1, with 9 nucleotides matching TRBD1. The germline V gene encodes CDR1 SGDLS and CDR2 YYNGEE. This CDR3 comprises 16 residues. V gave up 5 bases and J gave up 0 bases; unmatched junction bases: 8. CDR3 residues: CASRAGTGLMNTEAFF. CDR3 sequence (DNA): TGTGCCAGCAGGGCCGGGACAGGGCTAATGAACACTGAAGCTTTCTTT.

V is TRBV19 and J is TRBJ1-1, with TRBD1 identical over 10 bases. This CDR3 comprises 13 residues. From germline, CDR1 is LNHDA and CDR2 SQIVND (reference sequence). J was trimmed by 3 bases and V by 8 bases; bases with no gene match: 3. CDR3 region: CASEGQGYTEAFF. DNA for the CDR3: TGTGCCAGTGAGGGACAGGGGTACACTGAAGCTTTCTTT.

This sequence joins TRBV10-3 and TRBJ2-7; unclear D gene. This CDR3 is 15 amino acids long. Germline V gives CDR1 ENHRY, CDR2 SYGVKD. Trimming shortened V by 0 bases and J by 2 bases, and 11 bases separated the two germline ends. In nucleotides, the CDR3 is TGTGCCATCAGTGAGTCCGCTGCTCGGGCCTACGAGCAGTACTTC. As protein: CAISESAARAYEQYF.

The chain joins TRBV9 to TRBJ2-1; possibly TRBD1 for D (5 bases). CDR1 is SGDLS, CDR2 YYNGEE, per germline. V lost 0 bases and J lost 4, with 11 bases in between. The CDR3 length is 15 residues. CDR3 coding DNA: TGTGCCAGCAGCGTAGCACCGACAGCTTACAATGAGCAGTTCTTC. Its protein is CASSVAPTAYNEQFF.